This T cell receptor (beta chain) was sequenced during a study of T cells after yellow fever vaccination. This clonotype came up many times. TCRdb re-called the 5' RACE reads with MiXCR, one entry per CDR3 protein. The table lists a few hundred thousand distinct CDR3 sequences, 6.9% of them singletons. CDR1 and CDR2 (germline): SGHRS, YFSETQ. Trimming stripped 4 bases from V and 1 base from J, with 11 bases between. The CDR3 has 14 amino acids. This sequence joins TRBV5-1 and TRBJ2-5, with D maybe TRBD1 (5 bases). The source material was CD4+ T cells sorted from PBMCs, sampled 15 days after the yellow fever booster vaccination. This receptor was identified in a man aged 30 to 45 who received the YFV17D yellow fever vaccine. As DNA, the CDR3 is TGCGCCAGCAGCCCACGGACAACCCAAGAGACCCAGTACTTC. Protein product: CASSPRTTQETQYF.